This TCR beta chain stems from a study of CD8+ T cells in alopecia areata. Overall study results and limits: In scalp and blood, many expanded lesional clones persisted during tofacitinib.

The CDR3 is 15 residues long. V was pared by 2 bases and J by 2 bases, with 13 bases between. Looked up from germline, CDR1 is SGHTA and CDR2 is FQGNSA. This clone was recorded a few times. The antigen remains unidentified. RNA extraction and reverse transcription yielded cDNA as sequencing template. TCRdb's table, derived via immunoSEQ multiplex PCR, lists solely in-frame clones and lacks some. This table has some 220,000 clones, around 57% appearing once. Treatment indicated: oral pan-JAK inhibitor, 5-10 mg twice daily. Lesional scalp punch biopsies and peripheral blood came from alopecia areata patients.

The origin of this receptor is a human donor with alopecia areata. The chain uses TRBV7-2 and TRBJ2-7; D call uncertain. The starting material was CD4+ T cells sorted from blood, obtained at week 4, from a patient treated with tofacitinib. CDR3 loop: CASSLSTTPTYEQYF. For the CDR3, the DNA is TGTGCCAGCAGCTTAAGCACTACCCCCACCTACGAGCAGTACTTC.